Each of the 5 T cell receptor beta chains below was sequenced from the same sample in a study of blood T cell repertoires in COVID-19. Some clones are missing from TCRdb's copy, which holds only in-frame ones; the method was immunoSEQ multiplex PCR. There are a few hundred thousand clones in the sample; more than 70% occur only once, and under 7.5% lies in the top ten. Sequenced: peripheral blood. These receptor sequences come from a man aged 18-30 years who had recovered from COVID-19.

The V gene is TRBV19, the J gene TRBJ2-7; 11 positions match TRBD2. CDR1 LNHDA and CDR2 SQIVND come from the germline V gene (reference sequence). V shed 8 bases, J shed 6 bases, and the junction held 9 bases outside the gene matches. This CDR3 is 14 amino acids long. CDR3 region: CASAGTSGGGEQYF. As DNA, the CDR3 is TGTGCCAGTGCAGGGACTAGCGGTGGGGGCGAGCAGTACTTC.

V and J are TRBV3-1 (or the pseudogene TRBV3-2) and TRBJ2-1; 9 bases map to TRBD2. Trimming took 0 bases from V and 4 from J; bases not matched to a gene: 7. This CDR3 contains 17 residues. Per the germline V gene, CDR1 is LGHDT and CDR2 is YNNKEL (reference sequence). The CDR3 nucleotides are TGTGCCAGCAGCCAAGACCCCGCTAGCGGGGTGTACAATGAGCAGTTCTTC. Translation gives CASSQDPASGVYNEQFF.

CDR3 coding DNA: TGTGCCAGTACGGCCGGGACAGGGACGAACACTGAAGCTTTCTTT. This codes for CASTAGTGTNTEAFF. The chain has TRBV2 and TRBJ1-1, with TRBD1 matching over 9 bases. The germline CDR1 and CDR2 sequences are SNHLY and FYNNEI. Trimming cost V 9 bases and J 1 base; bases outside gene matches: 9. This CDR3 spans 15 amino acids.

The V and J genes are TRBV5-1 and TRBJ2-3; 8 bases align to TRBD2. The germline gives CDR1 SGHRS, CDR2 YFSETQ. V shed 4 bases, J shed 4 bases, and the junction held 11 bases outside the gene matches. This CDR3 has 16 residues. The CDR3 sequence is CASSSGTSNFADTQYF. The CDR3 nucleotides are TGCGCCAGCAGCAGCGGGACTAGTAATTTCGCAGATACGCAGTATTTT.

The chain employs TRBV29-1 and TRBJ2-3; TRBD2 matches 7 bases. Germline V gene data show CDR1 as SQVTM and CDR2 as ANQGSEA. CDR3 length: 16 amino acids. V lost 1 base to trimming and J lost 1 base; unmatched junction nucleotides: 8. The CDR3 loop reads CSVEVSSGLRTDTQYF. The DNA of the CDR3 is TGCAGCGTTGAAGTCTCTAGCGGTCTCCGCACAGATACGCAGTATTTT.